The 9 T cell receptor beta chains presented below share a single source sample, sequenced in a study of long-term antiretroviral therapy in people with HIV. The run of the v3.0 immunoSEQ assay was at survey level. Using immunoSEQ multiplex PCR, the repertoire was profiled, and TCRdb retains in-frame clones only, with some absent. The sample holds about 28,000 clones, approximately 83% seen once. The sequences come from unsorted PBMCs, collected around 2.8 years after starting antiretroviral therapy. The source of these receptors is a man younger than 40 with HIV.

The CDR3 DNA reads TGTGCCTGGAGTGTAGCGGGGGGCAACCAAGAGACCCAGTACTTC. Its protein is CAWSVAGGNQETQYF. V usage is TRBV30 and J usage is TRBJ2-5; TRBD2 matches 9 bases. J lost 0 bases, V lost 0 bases, and 2 bases had no gene match. CDR1 and CDR2 from the germline V gene are GTSNPN and SVGIG (reference sequence). The CDR3 sequence is 15 residues long. Full variable domain (missing parts from reference TRBV30 and TRBJ2-5): SQTIHQWPATLVQPVGSPLSLECTVEGTSNPNLYWYRQAAGRGLQLLFYSVGIGQISSEVPQNLSASRPQDRQFILSSKKLLLSDSGFYLCAWSVAGGNQETQYFGPGTRLLVL.

The chain carries TRBV28 and TRBJ2-7; 9 bases align to TRBD1. The germline V gene has CDR1 MDHEN and CDR2 SYDVKM. Trimming removed 7 bases from V and 2 bases from J; junction bases left unmatched: 9. There are 15 residues in the CDR3. In DNA, the CDR3 is TGTGCCAGCACCCCGTGGGGGACAGGGCCCTACGAGCAGTACTTC. Translating it yields CASTPWGTGPYEQYF.

The V gene is TRBV30, the J gene TRBJ2-2; 12 bases match TRBD2. Germline CDR1 reads GTSNPN; CDR2 reads SVGIG (reference sequence). V lost 4 bases to trimming and J lost 7 bases; unmatched junction nucleotides: 4. The CDR3 runs to 14 residues. The CDR3 DNA is TGTGCCTGGACTAGCGGGAGGGCCTACGGGGAGCTGTTTTTT. Its translation is CAWTSGRAYGELFF.

The gene calls are TRBV15 and TRBJ2-3, with D perhaps TRBD2 (6 bases). The germline V gene encodes CDR1 LNHNV and CDR2 YYDKDF (reference sequence). V was clipped by 4 bases and J by 5 bases, with 19 bases between them. This CDR3 has 16 amino acids. The CDR3 reads CATSTPGVGAEDTQYF. The CDR3 region has the DNA TGTGCCACCAGCACCCCGGGGGTGGGAGCCGAAGATACGCAGTATTTT. The full variable domain, in which reference TRBV15 and TRBJ2-3 provide the parts outside the CDR3, is DAMVIQNPRYQVTQFGKPVTLSCSQTLNHNVMYWYQQKSSQAPKLLFHYYDKDFNNEADTPDNFQSRRPNTSFCFLDIRSPGLGDTAMYLCATSTPGVGAEDTQYFGPGTRLTVL.

V gene TRBV18 combines with J gene TRBJ2-3; tentative D call: TRBD1 (6 bases). Germline CDR1 reads KGHSH; CDR2 reads LQKENI. The V end lost 3 bases, the J end lost 0 bases, and 10 bases lay between the germline ends. The CDR3 is 15 residues long. The CDR3 is CASSPGAGSTDTQYF. The CDR3 DNA reads TGTGCCAGCTCACCGGGGGCAGGGAGCACAGATACGCAGTATTTT.

The chain couples TRBV28 to TRBJ2-7, with D maybe TRBD1 (5 bases). The germline V and J ends were trimmed by 7 bases and 0 bases, with 13 bases remaining between them. Germline V lookup: CDR1 MDHEN, CDR2 SYDVKM. The CDR3 is 14 residues long. The CDR3 reads CASTRQRSSYEQYF. CDR3 DNA: TGTGCCAGCACCCGACAGCGCAGCTCCTACGAGCAGTACTTC.

This clone was found once. DNA for the CDR3: TGTGCCAGCAAATTGACAGGGGGTCCCAATCAGCCCCAGCATTTT. Residues: CASKLTGGPNQPQHF. The chain couples TRBV28 to TRBJ1-5, with 9 bases matching TRBD1. Germline V CDR1 and CDR2: MDHEN, SYDVKM. This CDR3 has 15 amino acids. V shed 7 bases, J shed 3 bases, and the junction held 7 bases outside the gene matches.

The V call is TRBV23-1, the J call TRBJ2-7; 10 bases fit TRBD1. TRBV23-1 is sorted into the ORF group, with uncertain function. V dropped 6 bases and J dropped 2; count of bases not matched to a gene: 16. The CDR3 covers 18 residues. CDR3 sequence (DNA): TGCGCCAGCAGCCGTCCCTGCCGGGGACAGGGGCCCCCCTACGAGCAGTACTTC. Translated: CASSRPCRGQGPPYEQYF.

This clone was picked up a small number of times. The chain recombines TRBV6-6 with TRBJ1-5, with a possible D match to TRBD1 (6 bases). This CDR3 is built from 15 residues. Trimming cost V 4 bases and J 3 bases, with 13 bases left between them. The germline gives CDR1 MNHNY, CDR2 SVGAGI (reference sequence). CDR3 in amino acids: CASSSLGGPNQPQHF. In DNA, the CDR3 is TGTGCCAGCAGTTCCCTCGGGGGGCCCAATCAGCCCCAGCATTTT.